The 26 T cell receptor beta chains below all came from one sample that was sequenced in a study of cytomegalovirus exposure and HLA in healthy donors. Amplification used 60 Vbeta primers and 13 Jbeta primers. Profiling relied on immunoSEQ multiplex PCR, and the TCRdb table lists in-frame clones only, not all of them. The sample includes some 140,000 clones, roughly 73% of them seen just once. Sequenced: PBMCs. These receptors all stem from a male donor in good health and CMV-seronegative.

This clone was detected only a few times. V usage is TRBV5-6 and J usage is TRBJ2-2; D gene unclear. Per the germline V gene, CDR1 is SGHDT and CDR2 is YYEEEE. V was cut by 2 bases and J by 1 base, with 3 bases left in between. The length of the CDR3 is 13 residues. CDR3: CASSFQNTGELFF. CDR3 bases: TGTGCCAGCAGCTTTCAGAACACCGGGGAGCTGTTTTTT.

V and J are TRBV7-9 and TRBJ1-4; tentatively, D is TRBD1 (5 bases). The CDR3 is 14 amino acids. Germline CDR1 and CDR2: SEHNR and FQNEAQ (reference sequence). Trimming stripped 3 bases from V and 5 bases from J, with 10 bases between. CDR3 protein: CASSLMGGNEKLFF. CDR3 DNA: TGTGCCAGCAGCTTGATGGGGGGGAATGAAAAACTGTTTTTT.

This rearrangement joins TRBV7-3 to TRBJ2-3; 11 positions agree with TRBD1. Germline CDR1 SGHTA, CDR2 FQGTGA. The CDR3 has 17 residues. V lost 4 bases to trimming and J lost 3 bases; unmatched junction nucleotides: 9. DNA of the CDR3: TGTGCCAGCAGCTCCTTCCCGGGACAGGGGGGGACAGATACGCAGTATTTT. Its protein product is CASSSFPGQGGTDTQYF.

This chain links TRBV7-9 with TRBJ1-1, with 9 bases fitting TRBD1. The CDR3 loop spans 13 amino acids. V shed 1 base and J 11 bases; nucleotides not matched to a gene: 5. In germline, CDR1 is SEHNR, CDR2 FQNEAQ (reference sequence). CDR3: CASSLVGQGTAFF. In nucleotides, the CDR3 is TGTGCCAGCAGCTTAGTGGGACAGGGTACGGCTTTCTTT.

The gene calls are TRBV5-1 and TRBJ2-7, with 10 nucleotides matching TRBD1. CDR3 length equals 16 residues. Germline CDR1 SGHRS, CDR2 YFSETQ. With 4 bases clipped from V and 6 bases from J, the junction kept 13 bases outside the gene matches. The CDR3 DNA follows: TGCGCCAGCAGCCCCCAGGGACAGGGGCCTGGGCCCGAGCAGTACTTC. This translates into CASSPQGQGPGPEQYF.

This clone was seen just once. The chain combines TRBV27 with TRBJ1-5; D perhaps matches TRBD1 (5 bases). V shed 0 bases and J shed 3 bases, with 9 bases lying between them. CDR1 is MNHEY and CDR2 is SMNVEV in the germline V gene (reference sequence). There are 15 residues in the CDR3. The CDR3 spells CASSLSGAPNQPQHF. CDR3 nucleotide sequence: TGTGCCAGCAGTTTATCTGGGGCTCCCAATCAGCCCCAGCATTTT.

The CDR3 nucleotides are TGTGCCAGCAGCTCTATCTTGGGACAGGGGGAAAGGACTGAAGCTTTCTTT. Translation: CASSSILGQGERTEAFF. This chain links TRBV14 with TRBJ1-1; 11 nucleotides match TRBD1. J lost 5 bases, V lost 5 bases, and 13 bases had no gene match. The germline CDR1 and CDR2 sequences are SGHDN and FVKESK. The CDR3 runs to 17 residues.

The CDR3 DNA is TGTGCCAGTAGTACCCCCTGGGGGGGTAGACCTGGAAACACCATATATTTT. Translation gives CASSTPWGGRPGNTIYF. The chain combines TRBV19 with TRBJ1-3; D may be TRBD1 (5 bases). The CDR3 spans 17 residues. The germline V and J ends were trimmed by 4 bases and 2 bases, with 18 bases remaining between them. CDR1 LNHDA and CDR2 SQIVND come from the germline V gene (reference sequence).

This clone was detected only a few times. J is TRBJ2-7 and V is TRBV7-3; tentatively, D is TRBD2 (7 bases). In germline, CDR1 is SGHTA, CDR2 FQGTGA. This CDR3 region has 14 residues. Trimming pared 5 bases from V and 5 bases from J, leaving 16 bases between. CDR3 sequence: CASSINGGLDEQYF. The CDR3, as DNA: TGTGCCAGCAGCATCAACGGGGGGCTCGACGAGCAGTACTTC. The variable domain in full, completed from reference TRBV7-3 and TRBJ2-7, reads GAGVSQTPSNKVTEKGKYVELRCDPISGHTALYWYRQSLGQGPEFLIYFQGTGAADDSGLPNDRFFAVRPEGSVSTLKIQRTERGDSAVYLCASSINGGLDEQYFGPGTRLTVT.

This chain links TRBV5-6 with TRBJ2-5; maybe TRBD2 (5 bases). The germline V gene has CDR1 SGHDT and CDR2 YYEEEE. Trimming stripped 4 bases from V and 11 bases from J, with 15 bases between. The CDR3 totals 12 residues. CDR3 amino acids: CASSPGRGEQYF. For the CDR3, the DNA is TGTGCCAGCAGCCCTGGCCGGGGTGAGCAGTACTTC.

Worth noting for this clone: The junction does not match germline at one end; this may be a read error. The chain joins TRBV29-1 to TRBJ2-5, with D possibly matching TRBD2 (5 bases). The J call is doubtful: the DNA matches TRBJ2-7 better. The CDR3 runs to 13 residues. The germline gives CDR1 SQVTM, CDR2 ANQGSEA. For the CDR3, the DNA is TGCAGCGTGGAAGGCCTGATGGAGGACGAGCAGTACTTC. Its protein is CSVEGLMEDEQYF.

This clone was seen a single time. The J gene is TRBJ2-7, the V gene TRBV5-5, with D perhaps matching TRBD1 (6 bases). Trimming took 3 bases from V and 4 from J, leaving 11 bases between them. Germline lookup yields CDR1 SGHKS and CDR2 YYEKEE (reference sequence). The CDR3 totals 13 residues. The DNA of the CDR3 is TGTGCCAGCAGCTGGCAGGGGCTATACGAGCAGTACTTC. Its protein product is CASSWQGLYEQYF.

This clone appeared a few times. The rearrangement links TRBV7-3 to TRBJ2-5; D uncertain. The CDR3 sequence is 14 residues long. CDR1 is SGHTA and CDR2 is FQGTGA in the germline V gene. Trimming took 2 bases from V and 7 from J, leaving 14 bases between them. The CDR3 sequence: CASSLDGAYGTQYF. DNA for the CDR3: TGTGCCAGCAGCTTAGACGGAGCTTACGGGACCCAGTACTTC.

The chain uses TRBV5-4 and TRBJ1-4, with D hard to call. The V end was cut by 7 bases, the J end by 5 bases, with 15 bases between. Germline V gene data show CDR1 as SGHNT and CDR2 as YYREEE (reference sequence). The CDR3 loop spans 14 amino acids. CDR3 in amino acids: CASGPSVQNEKLFF. CDR3 nucleotide sequence: TGTGCCAGCGGTCCCTCGGTGCAAAATGAAAAACTGTTTTTT.

The CDR3 DNA is TGCGCCAGCAGCCAGGGGGCGCAGAGTCCCTGGAACACTGAAGCTTTCTTT. This gives the protein CASSQGAQSPWNTEAFF. J is TRBJ1-1 and V is TRBV4-3; weak D call: TRBD1 (6 bases). Trimming shortened V by 3 bases and J by 1 base, and 18 bases separated the two germline ends. The germline CDR1 and CDR2 sequences are LGHNA and YSLEER. The CDR3 spans 17 residues.

This chain uses TRBV5-6 with TRBJ2-6; TRBD2 aligns across 15 bases. Trimming removed 4 bases from V and 3 bases from J; junction bases left unmatched: 5. CDR1 and CDR2 from the germline V gene are SGHDT and YYEEEE. The CDR3 has 18 amino acids. The CDR3 loop is CASSGTSGGIVGANVLTF. The CDR3 bases are TGTGCCAGCAGCGGGACTAGCGGGGGGATCGTTGGGGCCAACGTCCTGACTTTC. Full variable domain (rest looked up from reference TRBV5-6 and TRBJ2-6): DAGVTQSPTHLIKTRGQQVTLRCSPKSGHDTVSWYQQALGQGPQFIFQYYEEEERQRGNFPDRFSGHQFPNYSSELNVNALLLGDSALYLCASSGTSGGIVGANVLTFGAGSRLTVL.

V usage is TRBV30 and J usage is TRBJ2-1; 11 bases line up with TRBD2. Unmatched junction bases numbered 6, after V lost 0 bases and J lost 8 bases. The CDR3 runs to 15 residues. Germline CDR1 reads GTSNPN; CDR2 reads SVGIG (reference sequence). CDR3 nucleotide sequence: TGTGCCTGGAGTGTATCTAGCGGGGGGTGGGATGAGCAGTTCTTC. Translating gives CAWSVSSGGWDEQFF. Based on the CDR3 plus reference TRBV30 and TRBJ2-1, the full variable domain is SQTIHQWPATLVQPVGSPLSLECTVEGTSNPNLYWYRQAAGRGLQLLFYSVGIGQISSEVPQNLSASRPQDRQFILSSKKLLLSDSGFYLCAWSVSSGGWDEQFFGPGTRLTVL.

This clone was observed a single time. The rearrangement links TRBV5-8 to TRBJ1-3; no definite D call. V dropped 4 bases and J dropped 4 bases, with 9 bases sitting between them. Germline V gives CDR1 SGHTS, CDR2 YDEGEE. The CDR3 consists of 13 residues. The CDR3 sequence is CASSPPIGNTIYF. The CDR3 DNA sequence: TGTGCCAGCAGCCCCCCCATCGGAAACACCATATATTTT.

Remarks on this clone: A junction boundary mismatches the germline segment, possibly from a read error. The identical CDR3 is also encoded by other nucleotide sequences in the sample. CDR3 sequence (DNA): TGCGCCAGCAGTGAAGCAGGAGCGGGGGGGCCTCTCTCCTACGAGCAGTACTTC. Amino acid sequence: CASSEAGAGGPLSYEQYF. The rearrangement links TRBV2 to TRBJ2-7; TRBD2 agrees at 10 bases. CDR1 SNHLY and CDR2 FYNNEI come from the germline V gene. The CDR3 spans 18 residues. Based on the CDR3 plus reference TRBV2 and TRBJ2-7, the full variable domain is EPEVTQTPSHQVTQMGQEVILRCVPISNHLYFYWYRQILGQKVEFLVSFYNNEISEKSEIFDDQFSVERPDGSNFTLKIRSTKLEDSAMYFCASSEAGAGGPLSYEQYFGPGTRLTVT.

This rearrangement joins TRBV18 to TRBJ2-3; 16 nucleotides agree with TRBD2. The CDR3 has 16 amino acids. Per germline, CDR1 KGHSH and CDR2 LQKENI. V shed 3 bases and J 7 bases; nucleotides not matched to a gene: 4. CDR3 loop: CASSPGLAGGANTQYF. CDR3 in DNA: TGTGCCAGCTCACCGGGACTAGCGGGGGGGGCTAATACGCAGTATTTT.

The chain joins TRBV7-2 to TRBJ2-1; the D gene is possibly TRBD1 (6 bases). CDR1 is SGHTA, CDR2 FQGNSA, per germline. CDR3 length: 16 residues. V was clipped by 0 bases and J by 0 bases, with 9 bases between them. CDR3 residues: CASSLARTVSYNEQFF. DNA of the CDR3: TGTGCCAGCAGCTTAGCCCGGACAGTCTCCTACAATGAGCAGTTCTTC.

This clone was seen once. V gene TRBV5-4 combines with J gene TRBJ1-4, with D perhaps TRBD1 (5 bases). The V end lost 0 bases, the J end lost 0 bases, and 6 bases lay between the germline ends. The germline V gene encodes CDR1 SGHNT and CDR2 YYREEE (reference sequence). CDR3 length: 15 residues. The CDR3 coding sequence is TGTGCCAGCAGCTTGGCGGGGGCAACTAATGAAAAACTGTTTTTT. Translation: CASSLAGATNEKLFF.

V usage is TRBV6-6 and J usage is TRBJ2-1, with D possibly TRBD2 on 5 matching bases. The ends were cut back, 2 bases at V and 3 bases at J, with 8 bases in the middle. This CDR3 has 14 amino acids. Germline values: CDR1 MNHNY, CDR2 SVGAGI (reference sequence). The CDR3 spells CASSYRGRYNEQFF. The CDR3 DNA is TGTGCCAGCAGTTACCGAGGGCGCTACAATGAGCAGTTCTTC.

The V call is TRBV10-1, the J call TRBJ2-2, with D possibly matching TRBD1 (5 bases). The V and J ends lost 2 bases and 3 bases respectively, with 7 bases between them. The CDR3 extends over 14 amino acids. Germline CDR1 reads WNHNN; CDR2 reads SYGVQD (reference sequence). The CDR3 here is CASSETGDTGELFF. CDR3 in DNA: TGCGCCAGCAGTGAGACAGGAGACACCGGGGAGCTGTTTTTT.

The CDR3 reads CASSLAGRDNSPLHF. CDR3 coding DNA: TGTGCCAGCAGCTTGGCCGGGAGGGATAATTCACCCCTCCACTTT. J is TRBJ1-6 and V is TRBV5-4; no clear D. V was trimmed by 0 bases and J by 5 bases, leaving 9 bases between them. This CDR3 has 15 amino acids. Germline CDR1 SGHNT, CDR2 YYREEE (reference sequence). Full variable domain (outside the CDR3, taken from reference TRBV5-4 and TRBJ1-6): ETGVTQSPTHLIKTRGQQVTLRCSSQSGHNTVSWYQQALGQGPQFIFQYYREEENGRGNFPPRFSGLQFPNYSSELNVNALELDDSALYLCASSLAGRDNSPLHFGNGTRLTVT.

The V and J genes are TRBV28 and TRBJ2-5, with D possibly TRBD1 on 6 matching bases. The closer fit of TRBJ2-7 to the DNA end suggests the J call may be wrong. The germline CDR1 and CDR2 sequences are MDHEN and SYDVKM. The CDR3 extends over 15 amino acids. The CDR3 bases are TGTGCCAGCAGTTCCGGACAGCCTTCCACCTACGAGCAGTACTTC. As protein: CASSSGQPSTYEQYF.